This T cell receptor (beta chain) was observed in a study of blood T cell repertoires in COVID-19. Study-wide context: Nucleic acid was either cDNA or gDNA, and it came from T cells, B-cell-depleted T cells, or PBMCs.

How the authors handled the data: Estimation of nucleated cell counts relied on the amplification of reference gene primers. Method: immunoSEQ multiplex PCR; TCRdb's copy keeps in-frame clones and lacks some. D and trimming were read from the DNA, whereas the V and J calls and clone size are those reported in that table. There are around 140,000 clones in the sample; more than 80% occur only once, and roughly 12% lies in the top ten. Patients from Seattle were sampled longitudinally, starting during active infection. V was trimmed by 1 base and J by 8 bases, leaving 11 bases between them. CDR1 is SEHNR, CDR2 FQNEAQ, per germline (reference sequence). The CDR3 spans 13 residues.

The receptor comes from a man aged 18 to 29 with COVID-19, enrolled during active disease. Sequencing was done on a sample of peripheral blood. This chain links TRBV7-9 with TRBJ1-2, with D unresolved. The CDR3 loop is CASSLGGELGYTF. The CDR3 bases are TGTGCCAGCAGCTTAGGCGGGGAATTAGGCTACACCTTC.